What follows is one T cell receptor (beta chain) and its context. This sample includes further DNA sequences coding for the same CDR3. This sample is part of a study of blood T cell repertoires in COVID-19. Losses at the gene ends were 3 bases for V and 3 bases for J; bases not matched to a gene: 6. This CDR3 is 15 amino acids long. Per germline, CDR1 MDHEN and CDR2 SYDVKM. Per the authors' pipeline: Estimates of nucleated cell counts were drawn from the amplification of reference gene primers. Assay used: immunoSEQ multiplex PCR; TCRdb lists only in-frame clones, some missing. That table is the source of V, J and clone size, and D and trimming were worked out from the DNA. The sample yields about 83,000 clones, around three quarters seen once.

The TCR sequence derives from an elderly woman with active or convalescent COVID-19. Sequencing was performed on peripheral blood. The chain uses TRBV28 and TRBJ2-5; the match to TRBD1 covers 8 bases. CDR3 coding DNA: TGTGCCAGCAGTTTTTTTGGACAGGGAGAAGAGACCCAGTACTTC. Translating gives CASSFFGQGEETQYF.